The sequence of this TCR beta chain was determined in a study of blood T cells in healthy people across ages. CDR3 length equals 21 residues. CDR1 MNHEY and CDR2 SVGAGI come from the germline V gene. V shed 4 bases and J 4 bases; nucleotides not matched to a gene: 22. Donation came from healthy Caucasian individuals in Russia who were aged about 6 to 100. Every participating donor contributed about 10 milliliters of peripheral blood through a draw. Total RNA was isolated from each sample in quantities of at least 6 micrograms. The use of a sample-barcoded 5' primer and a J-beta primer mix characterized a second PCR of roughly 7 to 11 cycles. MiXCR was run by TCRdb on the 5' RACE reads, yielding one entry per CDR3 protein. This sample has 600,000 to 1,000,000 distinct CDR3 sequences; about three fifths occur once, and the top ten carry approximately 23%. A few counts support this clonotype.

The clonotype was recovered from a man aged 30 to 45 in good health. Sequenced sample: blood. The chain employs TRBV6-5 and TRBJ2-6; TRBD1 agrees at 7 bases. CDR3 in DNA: TGTGCCAGCAGTTCCTTACTATTGCTACAGGGGCACCTCTCCGGGGCCAACGTCCTGACTTTC. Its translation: CASSSLLLLQGHLSGANVLTF.